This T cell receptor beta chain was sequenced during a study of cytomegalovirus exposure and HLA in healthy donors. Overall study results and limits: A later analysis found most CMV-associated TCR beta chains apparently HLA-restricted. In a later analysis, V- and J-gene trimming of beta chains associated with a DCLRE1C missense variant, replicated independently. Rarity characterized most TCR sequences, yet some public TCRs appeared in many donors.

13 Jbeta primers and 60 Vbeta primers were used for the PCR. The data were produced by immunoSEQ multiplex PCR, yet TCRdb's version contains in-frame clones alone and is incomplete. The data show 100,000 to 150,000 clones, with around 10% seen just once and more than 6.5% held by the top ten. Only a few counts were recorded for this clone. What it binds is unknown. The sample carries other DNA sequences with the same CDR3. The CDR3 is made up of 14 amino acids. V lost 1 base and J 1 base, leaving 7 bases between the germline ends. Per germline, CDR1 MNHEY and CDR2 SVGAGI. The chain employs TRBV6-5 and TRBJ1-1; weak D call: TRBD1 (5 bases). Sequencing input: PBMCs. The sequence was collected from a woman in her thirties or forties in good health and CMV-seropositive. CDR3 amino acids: CASSYLGGNTEAFF. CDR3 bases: TGTGCCAGCAGTTACTTGGGGGGGAACACTGAAGCTTTCTTT.